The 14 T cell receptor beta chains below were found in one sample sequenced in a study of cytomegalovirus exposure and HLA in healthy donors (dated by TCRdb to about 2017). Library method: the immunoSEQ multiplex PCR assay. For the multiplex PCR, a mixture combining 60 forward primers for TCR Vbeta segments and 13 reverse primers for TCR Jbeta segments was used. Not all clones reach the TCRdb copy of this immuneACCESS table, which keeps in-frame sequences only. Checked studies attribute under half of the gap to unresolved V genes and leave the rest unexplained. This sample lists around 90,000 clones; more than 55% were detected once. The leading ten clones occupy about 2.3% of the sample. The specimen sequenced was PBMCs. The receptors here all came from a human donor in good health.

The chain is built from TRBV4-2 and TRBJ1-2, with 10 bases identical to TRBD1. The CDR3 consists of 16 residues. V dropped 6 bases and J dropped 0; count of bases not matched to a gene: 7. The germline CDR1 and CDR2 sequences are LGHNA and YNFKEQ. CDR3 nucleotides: TGTGCCAGCAGTAGGACAGGGGGACTATCTAACTATGGCTACACCTTC. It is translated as CASSRTGGLSNYGYTF.

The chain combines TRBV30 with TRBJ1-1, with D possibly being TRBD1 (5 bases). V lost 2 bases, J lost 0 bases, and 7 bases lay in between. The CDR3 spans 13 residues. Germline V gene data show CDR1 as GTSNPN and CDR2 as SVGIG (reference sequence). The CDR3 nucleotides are TGTGCCTGGAGTCGACAGCTGAACACTGAAGCTTTCTTT. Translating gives CAWSRQLNTEAFF.

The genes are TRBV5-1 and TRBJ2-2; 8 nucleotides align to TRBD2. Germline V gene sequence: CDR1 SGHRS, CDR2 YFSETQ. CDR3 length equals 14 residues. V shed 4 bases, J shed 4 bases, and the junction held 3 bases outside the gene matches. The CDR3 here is CASSPGGGTGELFF. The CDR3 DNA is TGCGCCAGCAGCCCGGGGGGGGGCACCGGGGAGCTGTTTTTT.

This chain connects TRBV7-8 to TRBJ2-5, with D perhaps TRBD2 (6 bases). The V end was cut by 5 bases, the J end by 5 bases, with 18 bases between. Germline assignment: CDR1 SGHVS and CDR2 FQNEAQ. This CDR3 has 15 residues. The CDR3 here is CASSPMRARGETQYF. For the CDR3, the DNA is TGTGCCAGCAGCCCTATGCGGGCTCGGGGGGAGACCCAGTACTTC.

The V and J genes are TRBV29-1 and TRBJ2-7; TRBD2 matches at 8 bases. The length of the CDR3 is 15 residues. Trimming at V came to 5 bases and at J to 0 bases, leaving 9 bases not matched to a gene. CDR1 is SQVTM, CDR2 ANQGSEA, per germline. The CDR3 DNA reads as TGCAGCGTTACCGGGGGGGAGGTACTCTCCTACGAGCAGTACTTC. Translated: CSVTGGEVLSYEQYF.

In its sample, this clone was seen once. The CDR3 loop is CASSPFTGTGGTGELFF. CDR3 sequence (DNA): TGTGCCAGCTCACCATTCACCGGGACAGGGGGTACCGGGGAGCTGTTTTTT. This chain uses TRBV18 with TRBJ2-2; 11 bases align to TRBD1. Losses at the gene ends were 2 bases for V and 5 bases for J; bases not matched to a gene: 7. This CDR3 spans 17 amino acids. From germline, CDR1 is KGHSH and CDR2 LQKENI.

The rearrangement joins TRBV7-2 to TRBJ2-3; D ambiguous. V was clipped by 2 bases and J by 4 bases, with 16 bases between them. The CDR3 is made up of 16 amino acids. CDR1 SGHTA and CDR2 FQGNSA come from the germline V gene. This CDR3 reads CASSLIGVAEADTQYF. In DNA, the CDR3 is TGTGCCAGCAGCTTAATAGGCGTTGCTGAGGCAGATACGCAGTATTTT.

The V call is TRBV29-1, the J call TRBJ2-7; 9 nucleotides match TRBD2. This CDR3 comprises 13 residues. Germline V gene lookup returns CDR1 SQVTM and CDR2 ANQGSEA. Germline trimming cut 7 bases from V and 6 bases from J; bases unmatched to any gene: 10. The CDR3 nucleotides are TGCAGCGGGCGGGGGGGCCCCGGGGGCGAGCAGTACTTC. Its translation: CSGRGGPGGEQYF.

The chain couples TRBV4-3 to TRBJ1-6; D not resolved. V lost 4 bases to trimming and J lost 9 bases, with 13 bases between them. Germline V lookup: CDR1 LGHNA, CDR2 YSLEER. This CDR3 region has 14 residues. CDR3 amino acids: CASSPDLWRSPLHF. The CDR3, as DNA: TGCGCCAGCAGCCCCGACTTGTGGCGTTCACCCCTCCACTTT.

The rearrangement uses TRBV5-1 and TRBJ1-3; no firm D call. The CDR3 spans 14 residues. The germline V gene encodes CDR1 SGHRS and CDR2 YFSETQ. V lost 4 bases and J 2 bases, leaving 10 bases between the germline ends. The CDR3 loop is CASSREGAGNTIYF. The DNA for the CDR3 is TGCGCCAGCAGCCGGGAGGGAGCTGGAAACACCATATATTTT.

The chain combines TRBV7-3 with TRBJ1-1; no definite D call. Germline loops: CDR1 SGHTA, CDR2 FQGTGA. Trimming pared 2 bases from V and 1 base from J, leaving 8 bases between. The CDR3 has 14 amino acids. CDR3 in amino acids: CASSLGPSNTEAFF. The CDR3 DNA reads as TGTGCCAGCAGCTTAGGGCCCTCGAACACTGAAGCTTTCTTT.

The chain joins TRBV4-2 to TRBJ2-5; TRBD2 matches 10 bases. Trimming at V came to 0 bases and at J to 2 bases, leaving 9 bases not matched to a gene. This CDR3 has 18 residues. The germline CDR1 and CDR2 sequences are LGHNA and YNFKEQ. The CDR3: CASSQDLRTSGNQETQYF. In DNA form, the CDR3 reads TGTGCCAGCAGCCAAGATCTAAGGACTAGCGGAAATCAAGAGACCCAGTACTTC.

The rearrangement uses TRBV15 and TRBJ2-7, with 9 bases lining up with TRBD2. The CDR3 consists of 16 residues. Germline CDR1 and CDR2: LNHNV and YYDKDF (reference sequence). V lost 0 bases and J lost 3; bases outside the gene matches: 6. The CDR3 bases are TGTGCCACCAGCAGAGATCTAGCGGGGCTAAACTACGAGCAGTACTTC. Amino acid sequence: CATSRDLAGLNYEQYF. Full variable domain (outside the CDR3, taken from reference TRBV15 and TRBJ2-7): DAMVIQNPRYQVTQFGKPVTLSCSQTLNHNVMYWYQQKSSQAPKLLFHYYDKDFNNEADTPDNFQSRRPNTSFCFLDIRSPGLGDTAMYLCATSRDLAGLNYEQYFGPGTRLTVT.

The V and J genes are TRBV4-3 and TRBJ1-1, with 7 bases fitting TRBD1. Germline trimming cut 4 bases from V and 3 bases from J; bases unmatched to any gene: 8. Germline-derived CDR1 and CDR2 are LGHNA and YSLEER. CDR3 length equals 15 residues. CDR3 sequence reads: CASSRDDRADTEAFF. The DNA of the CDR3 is TGCGCCAGCAGCCGGGATGACAGGGCTGACACTGAAGCTTTCTTT.